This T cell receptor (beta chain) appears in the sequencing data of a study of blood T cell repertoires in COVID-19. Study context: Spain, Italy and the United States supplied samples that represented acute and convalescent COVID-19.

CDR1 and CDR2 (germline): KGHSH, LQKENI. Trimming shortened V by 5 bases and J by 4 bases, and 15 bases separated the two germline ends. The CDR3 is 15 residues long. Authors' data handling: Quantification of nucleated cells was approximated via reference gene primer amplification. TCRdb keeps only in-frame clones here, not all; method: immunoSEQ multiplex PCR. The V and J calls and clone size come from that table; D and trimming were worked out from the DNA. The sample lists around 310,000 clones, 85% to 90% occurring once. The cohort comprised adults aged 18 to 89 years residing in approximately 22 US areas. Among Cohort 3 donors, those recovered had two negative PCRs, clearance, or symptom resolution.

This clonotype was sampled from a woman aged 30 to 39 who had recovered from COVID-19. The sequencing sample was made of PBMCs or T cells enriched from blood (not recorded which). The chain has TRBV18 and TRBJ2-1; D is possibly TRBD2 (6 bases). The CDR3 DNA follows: TGTGCCAGCTCAATGGAACCGGGACTTTACAATGAGCAGTTCTTC. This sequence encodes CASSMEPGLYNEQFF.